This TCR beta chain derives from a study of blood T cell repertoires in COVID-19. Study-wide context: From T cells, B-cell-depleted T cells, or PBMCs came the material, which was cDNA or gDNA.

The junction had 6 bases not matched to a gene; V was cut back by 4 bases and J by 4 bases. Germline CDR1 and CDR2: SGHNT and YYREEE (reference sequence). This CDR3 is built from 15 residues. Original handling: Amplification of reference gene primers was used by the study to estimate nucleated cell counts. TCRdb's copy holds only in-frame clones and misses some; the assay was immunoSEQ multiplex PCR. The DNA was the basis for D and trimming; V, J and clone size are from that table. The data show roughly 330,000 clones, with approximately 88% seen just once and 4% held by the top ten. The sample taken for sequencing was peripheral blood. This TCR came from a woman aged 50 to 65 with active or convalescent COVID-19. The J gene is TRBJ2-1, the V gene TRBV5-4; 9 bases are a match to TRBD2. This CDR3 is CASSPGTSPYNEQFF. The DNA for the CDR3 is TGTGCCAGCAGCCCAGGGACTAGCCCTTACAATGAGCAGTTCTTC.